This T cell receptor beta chain was identified in a study of shared clonotypes between healthy human individuals. Produced via immunoSEQ multiplex PCR; TCRdb's table is partial and in-frame only. The sample holds some 200,000 clones, about 69% seen once. Per the germline V gene, CDR1 is SGHAT and CDR2 is FQNNGV. The CDR3 totals 14 residues. With V trimmed by 3 bases and J by 1 base, 0 bases remained unmatched. The V and J genes are TRBV11-2 and TRBJ2-4; TRBD1 matches 7 bases. Sequencing was carried out using memory CD4+ T cells sorted from blood. Regarding subset: CD45RA-negative fraction. This clonotype was obtained from a man younger than 45 in good health. The CDR3, as DNA: TGTGCCAGCAGCTTGACAGGGGCCAAAAACATTCAGTACTTC. The encoded protein is CASSLTGAKNIQYF.